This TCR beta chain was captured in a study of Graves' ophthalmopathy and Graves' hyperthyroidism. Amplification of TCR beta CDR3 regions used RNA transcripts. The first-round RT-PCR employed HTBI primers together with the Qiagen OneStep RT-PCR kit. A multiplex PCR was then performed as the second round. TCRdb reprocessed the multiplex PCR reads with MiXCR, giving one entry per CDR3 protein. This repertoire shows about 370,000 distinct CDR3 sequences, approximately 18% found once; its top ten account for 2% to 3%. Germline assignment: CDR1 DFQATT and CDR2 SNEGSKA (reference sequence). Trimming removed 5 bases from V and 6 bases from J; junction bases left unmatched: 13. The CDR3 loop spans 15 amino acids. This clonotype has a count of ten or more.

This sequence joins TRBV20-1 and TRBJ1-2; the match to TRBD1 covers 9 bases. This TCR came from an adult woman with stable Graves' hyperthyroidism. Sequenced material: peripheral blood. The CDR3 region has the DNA TGCAGTGCTTTTTTTAGGGGACAGGGCGTCGATGGCTACACCTTC. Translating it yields CSAFFRGQGVDGYTF.